This T cell receptor beta chain originates from a study of cytomegalovirus exposure and HLA in healthy donors. Donors were nominally healthy when sampled, though unrecorded immune exposures were likely. In its sample, this clone was seen a few times. Germline values: CDR1 LNHDA, CDR2 SQIVND (reference sequence). The CDR3 is made up of 17 amino acids. Trimming cost V 1 base and J 1 base, with 14 bases left between them. With 60 Vbeta and 13 Jbeta primers, the PCR was carried out. This table comes from immunoSEQ multiplex PCR, and its TCRdb copy is limited to in-frame clones, with some not included. The data show about 140,000 clones, 80% seen once.

The source of this sequence is a man between 40 and 49 years old in good health and CMV-seropositive. The sequenced sample consisted of PBMCs. This sequence joins TRBV19 and TRBJ1-5; D may be TRBD1 (6 bases). CDR3: CASSIGQGISSNQPQHF. The CDR3 DNA sequence: TGTGCCAGTAGTATAGGGCAGGGGATTTCGAGCAATCAGCCCCAGCATTTT.